These T cell receptor beta chains were read from a single sample in a study of post-analysis software for immune sequencing data. MiXCR, run by TCRdb on the PCR reads, gives a single entry per CDR3 protein. The sample holds about 810,000 distinct CDR3 sequences, approximately 50% seen once. Sample: blood. The source is a girl aged 10 to 17 with multiple sclerosis. The CDR3 runs from the conserved cysteine through the conserved F or W. D genes are given only for firm matches. Clone size appears in some rows only: once, few, many, or a class for an expanded clone.

d_call j_call v_call clone_size cdr3_nt cdr3_aa
NA TRBJ2-3 TRBV11-2 once TGTGCCAGCAGCTCGGGGCGCGGTCCGGCTAGCACAGATACGCAGTATTTT CASSSGRGPASTDTQYF
NA TRBJ1-2 TRBV5-1 NA TGCGCCAGCAGCTTGGCAGGAGCTCCTGAAGGCTACACCTTC CASSLAGAPEGYTF
NA TRBJ2-7 TRBV5-1 NA TGCGCCAGCAGCTTGGAGCGGTTAGGATCCTACGAGCAGTACTTC CASSLERLGSYEQYF
NA TRBJ2-3 TRBV29-1 NA TGCAGCGGCGGAGGCGGGGCCGATACGCAGTATTTT CSGGGGADTQYF
NA TRBJ2-3 TRBV20-1 few TGCAGTGCTAGAATGGCAGATACGCAGTATTTT CSARMADTQYF
TRBD1 TRBJ1-2 TRBV5-1 NA TGCGCCAGCAGCGTACAGACAGGGGATGGCTACACCTTC CASSVQTGDGYTF
NA TRBJ2-1 TRBV11-2 NA TGTGCCAGCAGCTTAAGGATCTCCTACAATGAGCAGTTCTTC CASSLRISYNEQFF
NA TRBJ2-3 TRBV5-5 few TGTGCCAGCAGCTTGGACAGGGTGGGTCGCACAGATACGCAGTATTTT CASSLDRVGRTDTQYF
TRBD2 TRBJ2-3 TRBV5-5 NA TGTGCCAGCAGCCAGTATATTATCCCGGGACTAGCGGGAGTACACCAGTATTTT CASSQYIIPGLAGVHQYF
TRBD2 TRBJ2-5 TRBV20-1 once TGCAGTGCTAGCCCCCGACTAGCGCTATCAGAGACCCAGTACTTC CSASPRLALSETQYF
NA TRBJ2-7 TRBV7-9 NA TGTGCCAGCAGCGTTCAGGGTGGCGAGCAGTACTTC CASSVQGGEQYF
NA TRBJ2-5 TRBV15 NA TGTGCCACCAGCGGTCGGGGCAGAGCGAAGACCCAGTACTTC CATSGRGRAKTQYF
NA TRBJ2-5 TRBV20-1 NA TGCAGTGCTAGTAGGAGCGCAAAAGAGACCCAGTACTTC CSASRSAKETQYF
NA TRBJ1-2 TRBV12-3/TRBV12-4 NA TGTGCCAGCAGTTTAAGGAGCAGGAACTATGGCTACACCTTC CASSLRSRNYGYTF
TRBD2 TRBJ2-7 TRBV5-1 many TGTGCCAGCAGCTTAGCGGGGTCCCCCTACGAGCAGTACTTC CASSLAGSPYEQYF
NA TRBJ2-5 TRBV29-1 NA TGCAGCGTTAAACAACAACCGGGACCGGAGGCCCAGTACTTC CSVKQQPGPEAQYF
NA TRBJ2-1 TRBV20-1 NA TGCAGTGCTAGATACACCTATGAGCAGTTCTTC CSARYTYEQFF
NA TRBJ2-7 TRBV20-1 NA TGCAGTGCTAGCCCCCCCCGGAGGGAGTGCGAGCAGTACTTC CSASPPRRECEQYF
NA TRBJ1-1 TRBV12-3/TRBV12-4 NA TGTGCCAGCAGTTTTGGAGGGGGGCCCGAAGCTTTCTTT CASSFGGGPEAFF
NA TRBJ2-5 TRBV21-1 NA TGTGCCAGCAGCACAGCTACGGAGGGTGCGGGAGCCCAAGAGACCCAGTACTTC CASSTATEGAGAQETQYF
TRBD2 TRBJ2-7 TRBV9 NA TGTGCCAGCAGCGTAACTAGCGGGCCGCCCTCCTACGAGCAGTACTTC CASSVTSGPPSYEQYF
TRBD2 TRBJ2-7 TRBV12-3/TRBV12-4 few TGTGCCAGCAGTTTTACTAGCGGGGCGTACGAGCAGTACTTC CASSFTSGAYEQYF
TRBD2 TRBJ2-5 TRBV18 few TGTGCCAGCTCACCCCTCGGGACTAGCCTGGAGACCCAGTACTTC CASSPLGTSLETQYF
TRBD1 TRBJ2-3 TRBV27 few TGTGCCAGCAGTTTACTGGGACAGGGTCCCACAGATACGCAGTATTTT CASSLLGQGPTDTQYF